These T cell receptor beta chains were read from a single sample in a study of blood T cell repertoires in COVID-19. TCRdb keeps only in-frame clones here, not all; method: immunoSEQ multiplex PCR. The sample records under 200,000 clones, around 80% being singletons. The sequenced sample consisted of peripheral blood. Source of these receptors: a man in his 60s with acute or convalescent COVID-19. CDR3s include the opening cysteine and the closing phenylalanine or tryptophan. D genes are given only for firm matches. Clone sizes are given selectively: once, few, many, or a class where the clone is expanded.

DNA: TGTGCCACCAGCAGAGAGTTGAGCTCCTACAATGAGCAGTTCTTC
CDR3: CATSRELSSYNEQFF
V: TRBV15
size: NA
J: TRBJ2-1
D: NA

DNA: TGTGCCAGTAGTGCCGACAGAAGCTCCTATAATTCACCCCTCCACTTT
CDR3: CASSADRSSYNSPLHF
V: TRBV19
size: NA
J: TRBJ1-6
D: NA

DNA: TGTGCCAGCAGCCTTCCGGGGGGGGAGTACTATGGCTACACCTTC
CDR3: CASSLPGGEYYGYTF
V: TRBV7-8
size: NA
J: TRBJ1-2
D: NA

DNA: TGTGCCAGCAGCGAACAAGAGGACAGCTCCTATGGCTACACCTTC
CDR3: CASSEQEDSSYGYTF
V: TRBV9
size: once
J: TRBJ1-2
D: NA

DNA: TGTGCCAGTAGTTCCTACCATTCTAGCAATCAGCCCCAGCATTTT
CDR3: CASSSYHSSNQPQHF
V: TRBV19
size: NA
J: TRBJ1-5
D: NA

DNA: TGTGCCAGCAGCTCCGTCCGCTCTGGGGCCAACGTCCTGACTTTC
CDR3: CASSSVRSGANVLTF
V: TRBV7-3
size: NA
J: TRBJ2-6
D: NA

DNA: TGTGCCAGCAGCTTAGGAGAAATTAATTCACCCCTCCACTTT
CDR3: CASSLGEINSPLHF
V: TRBV7-8
size: few
J: TRBJ1-6
D: NA

DNA: TGTGCCAGCAGACCAGGACAGCTTAAGACTGAAGCTTTCTTT
CDR3: CASRPGQLKTEAFF
V: TRBV2
size: once
J: TRBJ1-1
D: NA

DNA: TGTGCCAGCAGCTTAGTCATCGGGGGGACTAATGAAAAACTGTTTTTT
CDR3: CASSLVIGGTNEKLFF
V: TRBV7-6
size: NA
J: TRBJ1-4
D: NA

DNA: TGTGCCAGCAGTTACGTCCCGGGGAATTCACCCCTCCACTTT
CDR3: CASSYVPGNSPLHF
V: TRBV6-2/TRBV6-3
size: NA
J: TRBJ1-6
D: NA

DNA: TGTGCTAGTGGTTTGGTACAGGGGACAGGGTACAATGAGCAGTTCTTC
CDR3: CASGLVQGTGYNEQFF
V: TRBV12-5
size: NA
J: TRBJ2-1
D: TRBD1

DNA: TGTGCCAGCAGCTTAACGGCCCCTCCTAATCAGCCCCAGCATTTT
CDR3: CASSLTAPPNQPQHF
V: TRBV7-3
size: NA
J: TRBJ1-5
D: NA

DNA: TGTGCCAGTAGTCGACAGGGGTTGAGCACTGAAGCTTTCTTT
CDR3: CASSRQGLSTEAFF
V: TRBV19
size: NA
J: TRBJ1-1
D: TRBD1

DNA: TGTGCCAGCAGTGACGGGAGCGTCTCGTTCTATGGCTACACCTTC
CDR3: CASSDGSVSFYGYTF
V: TRBV6-1
size: NA
J: TRBJ1-2
D: NA

DNA: TGTGCCACCAGTGATACTCCGGCAGGGCAAAACACAGATACGCAGTATTTT
CDR3: CATSDTPAGQNTDTQYF
V: TRBV24-1
size: once
J: TRBJ2-3
D: NA

DNA: TGTGCCAGCAGTTACGCGGGGGTCCAAGAGACCCAGTACTTC
CDR3: CASSYAGVQETQYF
V: TRBV6-2/TRBV6-3
size: NA
J: TRBJ2-5
D: TRBD2

DNA: TGTGCCAGCAGCTTATCCCCGGGGAACGCCGGGGAGCTGTTTTTT
CDR3: CASSLSPGNAGELFF
V: TRBV7-3
size: NA
J: TRBJ2-2
D: NA

DNA: TGTGCCAGCAGTTACGAGGCAGTCGGTGAGACCCAGTACTTC
CDR3: CASSYEAVGETQYF
V: TRBV6-5
size: once
J: TRBJ2-5
D: NA

DNA: TGTGCCAGCAGCTTGGGGGTCCCAGGGGACGGCTACACCTTC
CDR3: CASSLGVPGDGYTF
V: TRBV5-6
size: NA
J: TRBJ1-2
D: NA

DNA: TGTGCCAGCAGTTGGGGCCTGGGCGAGCAGTACTTC
CDR3: CASSWGLGEQYF
V: TRBV12-3/TRBV12-4
size: NA
J: TRBJ2-7
D: NA

DNA: TGCAGCGTTGAAGAGGCGGGAAGGCTTGAAAAACTGTTTTTT
CDR3: CSVEEAGRLEKLFF
V: TRBV29-1
size: NA
J: TRBJ1-4
D: NA

DNA: TGCGCCAGCAGCTTATTTACAGGCTACAATGAGCAGTTCTTC
CDR3: CASSLFTGYNEQFF
V: TRBV5-1
size: few
J: TRBJ2-1
D: NA

DNA: TGCGCCAGCAGCTTAATGAACGGGAGGTATACTGAAGCTTTCTTT
CDR3: CASSLMNGRYTEAFF
V: TRBV5-1
size: NA
J: TRBJ1-1
D: NA

DNA: TGTGCCAGCAGTGAACAGTCTGGAAACACCATATATTTT
CDR3: CASSEQSGNTIYF
V: TRBV6-1
size: NA
J: TRBJ1-3
D: NA

DNA: TGTGCCAGCAGTAGGACAGGGGAACAGCCCCAGCATTTT
CDR3: CASSRTGEQPQHF
V: TRBV6-6
size: NA
J: TRBJ1-5
D: TRBD1

DNA: TGTGCCAGCAGCCAAGGGCAGGGGTGGCAAGAGACCCAGTACTTC
CDR3: CASSQGQGWQETQYF
V: TRBV5-5
size: NA
J: TRBJ2-5
D: NA

DNA: TGTGCCTGGACATTGGGAGACACTGAAGCTTTCTTT
CDR3: CAWTLGDTEAFF
V: TRBV30
size: NA
J: TRBJ1-1
D: NA

DNA: TGTGCCACCAGTGATTTTAGCAGGGGCTATGGCTACACCTTC
CDR3: CATSDFSRGYGYTF
V: TRBV24-1
size: NA
J: TRBJ1-2
D: NA

DNA: TGTGCCAGCAGCCCGGACAGGGGCAGCTCCTATAATTCACCCCTCCACTTT
CDR3: CASSPDRGSSYNSPLHF
V: TRBV7-6
size: many
J: TRBJ1-6
D: TRBD1

DNA: TGTGCCAGCAGCTTGGCGAGCGAGCAGTTCTTC
CDR3: CASSLASEQFF
V: TRBV5-8
size: NA
J: TRBJ2-1
D: NA